Listed here is a single T cell receptor (beta chain). Clones were read by immunoSEQ multiplex PCR, and TCRdb kept only the in-frame ones, dropping some. The sample holds about 76,000 clones, approximately 86% seen once. The data were obtained in a study of technical replicates of blood from a few donors. Input material: PBMCs. This clonotype was obtained from a human donor in good health. Some clones in this sample may be carry-over from other donors' samples.

The CDR3 DNA follows: TGTGCCAGCACCAAATCCCGGGACTACCAAGAGACCCAGTACTTC. Protein: CASTKSRDYQETQYF. The chain recombines TRBV6-1 with TRBJ2-5; TRBD2 is a possible D gene (6 bases). Trimming shortened V by 7 bases and J by 0 bases, and 15 bases separated the two germline ends. The CDR3 contains 15 residues. Germline V gives CDR1 MNHNS, CDR2 SASEGT.